This T cell receptor beta chain was found in a study of CD4 T cells in relation to SARS-CoV-2 and coronaviruses. Before the COVID-19 pandemic, during about 2011-2019, CD4+ T cells were taken from unexposed donors. After ten to eleven days of culture, CD4+ T cells were isolated. Measured with immunoSEQ multiplex PCR; TCRdb has only the in-frame clones, and not every one. The profile shows approximately 30,000 clones, 74% of them singletons. Germline V CDR1 and CDR2: LNHDA, SQIVND (reference sequence). Trimming stripped 3 bases from V and 10 bases from J, with 13 bases between. This CDR3 has 13 residues. Comment on this clone: Antigen specificity is unknown.

This chain connects TRBV19 to TRBJ2-1; D is unresolved. Sequences were obtained from CD4+ T cells from PBMCs, cultured in vitro. This clonotype originated in a human donor in good health. CDR3 amino acids: CASSISDPGEQFF. CDR3 nucleotide sequence: TGTGCCAGTAGTATTTCTGATCCCGGAGAGCAGTTCTTC.